Only a few counts were recorded for the clone carrying this T cell receptor (beta chain). Per the study methods: The authors estimated nucleated cell counts from reference gene primer amplification. Only in-frame clones appear in the TCRdb table, and some are missing; sequencing was by immunoSEQ multiplex PCR. The V and J calls and the clone size are those of that table, but D and trimming were determined from the DNA. The repertoire holds under 300,000 clones, with 75% to 85% as singletons. The data stem from a study of blood T cell repertoires in COVID-19. Study background: Samples of COVID-19 (acute and convalescent) were obtained from the United States, Italy and Spain. T cells, B-cell-depleted T cells, or PBMCs supplied cDNA or gDNA.

Germline assignment: CDR1 SGHTA and CDR2 FQGNSA. V shed 1 base and J shed 5 bases, with 10 bases lying between them. The CDR3 spans 14 residues. This TCR was sampled from a man in his forties who had recovered from COVID-19. What was sequenced was peripheral blood. The chain couples TRBV7-2 to TRBJ2-3, with D maybe TRBD2 (6 bases). The CDR3 region is CASSLGGRGDTQYF. CDR3 nucleotide sequence: TGTGCCAGCAGCTTAGGTGGGCGGGGAGATACGCAGTATTTT.